The clone carrying this T cell receptor (beta chain) has only a few counts. Its antigen is currently unknown. This record comes from a study of response to subunit inactivated influenza vaccine. The ends were cut back, 3 bases at V and 6 bases at J, with 14 bases in the middle. Germline lookup yields CDR1 DFQATT and CDR2 SNEGSKA (reference sequence). The CDR3 has 13 amino acids. Regarding the study as a whole: With each seasonal influenza vaccination, the authors suggested, few new T cells are recruited.

From the RT-PCR reads, TCRdb called clonotypes with MiXCR, one entry per CDR3 protein. Of roughly 700,000 distinct CDR3 sequences in the sample, roughly 13% are singletons; the top ten hold 5.5% to 7%. The material sequenced was PBMCs from blood, taken 14 to 15 days before vaccination. This sequence joins TRBV20-1 and TRBJ2-5, with a possible D match to TRBD2 (6 bases). The receptor was isolated from a man aged 45-65 years who received an inactivated influenza vaccine. CDR3 sequence (DNA): TGCAGTGCTAGCGGGGACTCCTTAAAGACCCAGTACTTC. This sequence encodes CSASGDSLKTQYF.